Described below is a single T cell receptor beta chain sequence and its context. Its antigen is undetermined. This sample was taken from a study of CD4 T cells in relation to SARS-CoV-2 and coronaviruses. Study-wide results and caveats: Monoreactive clones expanded significantly more to SARS-CoV-2 than crossreactive clones did.

Measured with immunoSEQ multiplex PCR; TCRdb has only the in-frame clones, and not every one. The table shows over 15,000 clones, with about four fifths occurring only once. This CDR3 has 16 residues. Germline V gives CDR1 LNHNV, CDR2 YYDKDF (reference sequence). The V end lost 0 bases, the J end lost 2 bases, and 13 bases lay between the germline ends. Before the COVID-19 pandemic, during about 2011-2019, CD4+ T cells were taken from unexposed donors. After about 10 days of culture, CD4+ T cells were isolated. The clonotype was recovered from a human donor in good health. Material: CD4+ T cells from PBMCs, cultured in vitro. This chain links TRBV15 with TRBJ2-5; the D gene is possibly TRBD2 (5 bases). CDR3 protein: CATSRDQAGRQETQYF. In DNA form, the CDR3 reads TGTGCCACCAGCAGAGATCAGGCGGGCCGACAAGAGACCCAGTACTTC.